This note documents a single T cell receptor beta chain sequence. Its antigen is currently not known. It has no much larger one-base neighbor in the sample; base qualities were not kept. The data originate from a study of T-cell reconstitution after alpha-beta-depleted transplantation in children (dated by TCRdb to about 2016). With regard to the full study: T-cell immune reconstitution after TCRalphabeta/CD19-depleted allogeneic hematopoietic cell transplantation in children was quantitatively tracked in the study by means of TCR repertoire profiling. The investigation overall reported the following: In some patients, the high TCRbeta diversity seen at day 60 was put down to recipient T cells and intrathymic progenitors that had survived conditioning. About two months after transplant, the apparently early recovery of alphabetaT-cell counts reportedly depended on just several hundred clones that had expanded rapidly and came from non-depleted graft cells. The frequencies of hyperexpanded clones fell over the following months, and after one year, T-cell counts and TCRbeta diversity were mostly attributed to newly produced T cells.

Library preparation employed PCR. Sequenced using an Illumina HiSeq 2500. TCR library preparation used molecular barcoding, with unique molecular identifiers applied to normalize quantification of the TCRbeta repertoire. TCRdb took the public reads, trimmed them with fastp at Q25, ran MiXCR for clone calling and kept in-frame beta chains. CDR3 protein sequences are deduplicated, and each keeps its most common genes and DNA. The sample table lists about 540,000 distinct CDR3 sequences, roughly 27% of them with a count of one. Of the sample, 30% to 40% falls within the top ten clones. Trimming accounts for 3 bases at V and 4 bases at J, while the number of junction bases matched to no gene is 4. The CDR3 numbers 15 residues from cysteine through phenylalanine. Here the CDR3 DNA is all that survives: 45 bases in frame from base 1. The germline V gene supplies CDR1 MDHEN and CDR2 SYDVKM. The sample's treatment or condition, from its label and the paper: allogeneic hematopoietic cell transplantation with graft depleted of TCRalphabeta T cells and CD19 B cells. TCRalphabeta/CD19-depleted allogeneic hematopoietic cell grafts were given to the transplant recipients, all of whom were children.

The chain employs TRBV28 and TRBJ2-5; the junction holds 11 bases that match TRBD1. The sample consisted of PBMCs, taken before TCRalphabeta/CD19-depleted stem cell transplant. The clonotype comes from a boy younger than two with Wiskott-Aldrich syndrome, due to receive a stem cell transplant. CDR3 sequence: CASSFRDRGSETQYF. DNA sequence: TGTGCCAGCAGTTTCCGGGACAGGGGGTCAGAGACCCAGTACTTC.